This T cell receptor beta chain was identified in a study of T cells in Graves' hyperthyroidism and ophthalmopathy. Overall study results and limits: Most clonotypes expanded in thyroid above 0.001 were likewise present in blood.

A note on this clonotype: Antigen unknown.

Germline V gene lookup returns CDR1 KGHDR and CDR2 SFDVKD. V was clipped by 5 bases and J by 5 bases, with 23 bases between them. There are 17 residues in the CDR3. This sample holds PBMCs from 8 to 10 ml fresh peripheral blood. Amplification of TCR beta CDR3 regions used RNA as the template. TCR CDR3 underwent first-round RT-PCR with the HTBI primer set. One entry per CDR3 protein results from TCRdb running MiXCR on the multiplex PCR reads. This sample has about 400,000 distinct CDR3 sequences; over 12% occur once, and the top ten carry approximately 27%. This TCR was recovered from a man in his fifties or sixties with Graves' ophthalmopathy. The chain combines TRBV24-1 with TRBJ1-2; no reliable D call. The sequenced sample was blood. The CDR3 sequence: CATSARIGRTSLYGYTF. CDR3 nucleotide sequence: TGTGCCACCAGTGCCAGGATCGGACGGACGAGCCTATATGGCTACACCTTC.